Following are 26 T cell receptor beta chains from one sample sequenced in a study of shared clonotypes between healthy human individuals. Sequenced by immunoSEQ multiplex PCR; TCRdb stores in-frame clones only, minus some. The sample holds about 2.3 million clones, 85% to 95% seen once. The material sequenced was naive CD4+ T cells from PBMCs. As for subset: CD45RA+ positively selected. The receptors here all came from a man aged 18 to 30 in good health. Some clones in this sample may be carry-over from other donors' samples.

This clone was detected only once. The V and J genes are TRBV7-2 and TRBJ2-5; 9 nucleotides align to TRBD2. CDR3 size: 16 residues. V lost 1 base and J lost 5; bases outside the gene matches: 8. Per germline, CDR1 SGHTA and CDR2 FQGNSA. The CDR3 nucleotides read TGTGCCAGCAGCTTAGGGGGCGGGAGGGCCCGGGAGACCCAGTACTTC. Amino acids: CASSLGGGRARETQYF.

The rearrangement joins TRBV18 to TRBJ1-3; D remains unclear. Deletions cut 5 bases from V and 0 bases from J, with 23 bases between. CDR1 and CDR2 (germline): KGHSH, LQKENI. The CDR3 sequence is 19 residues long. The CDR3 reads CASSTSEGGWPDSGNTIYF. CDR3 nucleotide sequence: TGTGCCAGCTCAACATCCGAGGGAGGCTGGCCCGACTCTGGAAACACCATATATTTT. Using reference TRBV18 and TRBJ1-3 for the parts outside the CDR3, the full variable domain is NAGVMQNPRHLVRRRGQEARLRCSPMKGHSHVYWYRQLPEEGLKFMVYLQKENIIDESGMPKERFSAEFPKEGPSILRIQQVVRGDSAAYFCASSTSEGGWPDSGNTIYFGEGSWLTVV.

The chain has TRBV7-2 and TRBJ1-2, with D perhaps TRBD1 (6 bases). The V end was cut by 5 bases, the J end by 4 bases, with 17 bases between. The germline gives CDR1 SGHTA, CDR2 FQGNSA. The CDR3 is made up of 15 amino acids. The CDR3 DNA reads TGTGCCAGCAGCATGGGACAAGCTATTCTCTATGGCTACACCTTC. It yields the protein CASSMGQAILYGYTF.

This clone was counted once. The chain joins TRBV6-5 to TRBJ2-7; 11 positions agree with TRBD2. This CDR3 contains 15 residues. CDR1 is MNHEY and CDR2 is SVGAGI in the germline V gene. V gave up 6 bases and J gave up 4 bases; unmatched junction bases: 8. The CDR3 protein is CASRGSVAGGYEQYF. CDR3 bases: TGTGCCAGCAGGGGGTCGGTAGCGGGAGGGTACGAGCAGTACTTC.

V gene TRBV6-5 combines with J gene TRBJ1-1; 8 nucleotides line up with TRBD1. The junction had 11 bases not matched to a gene; V was cut back by 3 bases and J by 5 bases. The CDR3 length is 16 residues. The germline V gene has CDR1 MNHEY and CDR2 SVGAGI. The CDR3 coding sequence is TGTGCCAGCAGTTATTGGTCAGGGGGCCAAGGGACTGAAGCTTTCTTT. It translates to CASSYWSGGQGTEAFF.

As concerns this clone: At the DNA level, this CDR3 is encoded by other sequences in the same sample as well. The chain links TRBV7-2 to TRBJ2-1; TRBD1 might be the D (6 bases). The CDR3 has 14 residues. The germline gives CDR1 SGHTA, CDR2 FQGNSA. V was trimmed by 0 bases and J by 4 bases, leaving 7 bases between them. CDR3 coding DNA: TGTGCCAGCAGCTTAGCGGGGACATACAATGAGCAGTTCTTC. This translates into CASSLAGTYNEQFF.

This chain connects TRBV28 to TRBJ1-5, with TRBD1 identical over 7 bases. CDR1 and CDR2 (germline): MDHEN, SYDVKM. CDR3 length: 14 residues. Losses at the gene ends were 4 bases for V and 5 bases for J; bases not matched to a gene: 5. CDR3 DNA: TGTGCCAGCAGTTGGCGACAGGGCTATCAGCCCCAGCATTTT. The encoded protein is CASSWRQGYQPQHF.

The gene calls are TRBV7-9 and TRBJ2-5, with a tentative D call TRBD1 (6 bases). The CDR3 is 16 amino acids. The V gene's germline CDR1 is SEHNR and CDR2 FQNEAQ (reference sequence). Trimming took 5 bases from V and 5 from J, leaving 21 bases between them. This CDR3 reads CASSPRGTPGGETQYF. In DNA, the CDR3 is TGTGCCAGCAGCCCGCGTGGGACACCGGGCGGTGAGACCCAGTACTTC.

V and J are TRBV19 and TRBJ2-1; D remains unclear. The CDR3 is 13 amino acids. Trimming left V 10 bases short and J 8 bases short, with 18 bases between. CDR1 is LNHDA and CDR2 is SQIVND in the germline V gene (reference sequence). CDR3 sequence (DNA): TGTGCCACCAAACTAACGCGGTCTTATGAGCAGTTCTTC. Protein sequence: CATKLTRSYEQFF.

This chain links TRBV30 with TRBJ2-3; 7 bases are a match to TRBD2. Germline CDR1 reads GTSNPN; CDR2 reads SVGIG (reference sequence). The CDR3 is 17 residues long. The ends lost 2 bases at V and 6 bases at J; junction bases unmatched: 17. This CDR3 reads CAWSPLRTRTSGDTQYF. The DNA of the CDR3 is TGTGCCTGGAGTCCCCTCAGGACCCGGACTAGTGGGGATACGCAGTATTTT. The variable domain in full, completed from reference TRBV30 and TRBJ2-3, reads SQTIHQWPATLVQPVGSPLSLECTVEGTSNPNLYWYRQAAGRGLQLLFYSVGIGQISSEVPQNLSASRPQDRQFILSSKKLLLSDSGFYLCAWSPLRTRTSGDTQYFGPGTRLTVL.

The chain joins TRBV6-6 to TRBJ2-7; tentative D call: TRBD1 (5 bases). The CDR3 consists of 15 residues. Germline V gene lookup returns CDR1 MNHNY and CDR2 SVGAGI (reference sequence). With 6 bases removed from V and 3 bases from J, the gap between germline ends came to 18 bases. The CDR3 here is CASRRWSGQNYEQYF. CDR3 nucleotide sequence: TGTGCCAGCAGGAGGTGGTCAGGGCAGAACTACGAGCAGTACTTC.

The chain combines TRBV5-1 with TRBJ2-5, with D possibly matching TRBD2 (6 bases). The germline V and J ends were trimmed by 0 bases and 1 base, with 13 bases remaining between them. The length of the CDR3 is 16 residues. The germline CDR1 and CDR2 sequences are SGHRS and YFSETQ. CDR3 nucleotide sequence: TGCGCCAGCAGCTTGGGGGTAGCGGAACTCCAAGAGACCCAGTACTTC. Translating it yields CASSLGVAELQETQYF.

The rearrangement joins TRBV7-2 to TRBJ1-1, with D uncertain. This CDR3 region has 13 residues. From germline, CDR1 is SGHTA and CDR2 FQGNSA. Trimming shortened V by 1 base and J by 1 base, and 4 bases separated the two germline ends. The DNA for the CDR3 is TGTGCCAGCAGCTTAGTATGGAACACTGAAGCTTTCTTT. Translation: CASSLVWNTEAFF.

This rearrangement joins TRBV5-1 to TRBJ2-1; 15 bases match TRBD2. Germline assignment: CDR1 SGHRS and CDR2 YFSETQ. The length of the CDR3 is 17 residues. Germline trimming cut 2 bases from V and 9 bases from J; bases unmatched to any gene: 9. The CDR3 DNA is TGCGCCAGCAGCTTAATTAGGGGGACTAGCGGGAGGAGTGAGCAGTTCTTC. It is translated as CASSLIRGTSGRSEQFF.

The chain recombines TRBV13 with TRBJ2-7; D might be TRBD1 (6 bases). The germline V gene has CDR1 PRHDT and CDR2 FYEKMQ (reference sequence). CDR3 length: 16 amino acids. The V and J ends lost 2 bases and 0 bases respectively, with 14 bases between them. The CDR3 DNA sequence: TGTGCCAGCAGCTTAAAGTGGCGGACAGACTCCTACGAGCAGTACTTC. It yields the protein CASSLKWRTDSYEQYF.

The V call is TRBV6-1, the J call TRBJ2-7; 10 bases match TRBD2. Germline V gene sequence: CDR1 MNHNS, CDR2 SASEGT. The length of the CDR3 is 14 residues. J gave up 4 bases and V 7 bases, and 7 bases lay outside the gene matches. CDR3 region: CASIAGGYEYEQYF. The CDR3 DNA follows: TGTGCCAGCATAGCGGGAGGATACGAGTACGAGCAGTACTTC.

This chain uses TRBV5-1 with TRBJ2-3; TRBD1 matches 8 bases. Germline V gene sequence: CDR1 SGHRS, CDR2 YFSETQ. There are 16 residues in the CDR3. J was trimmed by 4 bases and V by 4 bases; bases with no gene match: 11. The CDR3 sequence: CASSPITGGGADTQYF. In DNA form, the CDR3 reads TGCGCCAGCAGCCCCATAACAGGGGGAGGTGCAGATACGCAGTATTTT.

The chain links TRBV29-1 to TRBJ2-2; no definite D call. The V and J ends lost 5 bases and 0 bases respectively, with 13 bases between them. There are 15 residues in the CDR3. Germline V gene sequence: CDR1 SQVTM, CDR2 ANQGSEA. The CDR3 bases are TGCAGCGTTCTCCCTTTCGGAACGAACACCGGGGAGCTGTTTTTT. As protein: CSVLPFGTNTGELFF.

V and J are TRBV6-1 and TRBJ1-2; possible D gene TRBD1, 5 bases. The CDR3 covers 12 residues. CDR1 and CDR2 (germline): MNHNS, SASEGT. The V gene lost 7 bases and the J gene lost 3 bases, with 9 bases spanning the gap. CDR3 loop: CASILGDYGYTF. The DNA for the CDR3 is TGTGCCAGCATTCTGGGGGACTATGGCTACACCTTC.

The chain combines TRBV19 with TRBJ1-2, with D hard to call. The CDR3 has 15 amino acids. V shed 1 base and J shed 0 bases, with 9 bases lying between them. CDR1 LNHDA and CDR2 SQIVND come from the germline V gene (reference sequence). The CDR3 coding sequence is TGTGCCAGTAGTATAGTGGCAGGCCCTAACTATGGCTACACCTTC. Amino acids: CASSIVAGPNYGYTF. Complete variable domain (other parts from reference TRBV19 and TRBJ1-2): DGGITQSPKYLFRKEGQNVTLSCEQNLNHDAMYWYRQDPGQGLRLIYYSQIVNDFQKGDIAEGYSVSREKKESFPLTVTSAQKNPTAFYLCASSIVAGPNYGYTFGSGTRLTVV.

The chain recombines TRBV2 with TRBJ2-3; D is unresolved. The length of the CDR3 is 12 residues. Between the trimmed V and J ends, which lost 1 base and 7 bases, there was a span of 6 bases. Germline CDR1 and CDR2: SNHLY and FYNNEI. CDR3 bases: TGTGCCAGCAGTGAAGACTGGAATACGCAGTATTTT. This encodes CASSEDWNTQYF.

For this clone: Other DNA sequences within the sample encode an identical CDR3. V and J are TRBV6-5 and TRBJ2-3; no clear D. V was shortened by 5 bases and J by 1 base, with 7 bases between the two germline ends. Germline lookup yields CDR1 MNHEY and CDR2 SVGAGI. CDR3 length: 13 amino acids. The CDR3 nucleotides read TGTGCCAGCAGTACCCCAGGCACAGATACGCAGTATTTT. Translating gives CASSTPGTDTQYF.

About this clone: This sample includes further DNA sequences coding for the same CDR3. The chain joins TRBV5-1 to TRBJ2-7; 8 bases are a match to TRBD1. There are 15 residues in the CDR3. Germline assignment: CDR1 SGHRS and CDR2 YFSETQ. V lost 5 bases, J lost 3 bases, and 10 bases stayed unmatched. CDR3 loop: CASSSTGTGSYEQYF. CDR3 coding DNA: TGCGCCAGCAGTTCAACCGGGACAGGCAGCTACGAGCAGTACTTC. Combining the CDR3 with reference TRBV5-1 and TRBJ2-7 gives the whole variable domain KAGVTQTPRYLIKTRGQQVTLSCSPISGHRSVSWYQQTPGQGLQFLFEYFSETQRNKGNFPGRFSGRQFSNSRSEMNVSTLELGDSALYLCASSSTGTGSYEQYFGPGTRLTVT.

This chain links TRBV19 with TRBJ2-2; TRBD1 matches 10 bases. The trim removed 10 bases at V and 0 bases at J, leaving 8 bases unmatched. Germline loops: CDR1 LNHDA, CDR2 SQIVND (reference sequence). The CDR3 is 16 residues long. The CDR3 is CATRTGGTTNTGELFF. CDR3 nucleotide sequence: TGTGCCACAAGGACAGGGGGTACAACGAACACCGGGGAGCTGTTTTTT.

The rearrangement links TRBV6-4 to TRBJ2-7, with 8 bases lining up with TRBD2. The CDR3 runs 15 residues. Germline V gene data show CDR1 as MRHNA and CDR2 as SNTAGT. Losses at the gene ends were 4 bases for V and 2 bases for J; bases not matched to a gene: 7. The CDR3 sequence is CASSVGAGDPYEQYF. The CDR3, as DNA: TGTGCCAGCAGTGTGGGAGCGGGAGACCCCTACGAGCAGTACTTC.

The chain carries TRBV4-1 and TRBJ2-7; D not certain. The V end was cut by 0 bases, the J end by 9 bases, with 15 bases between. The CDR3 consists of 14 residues. In germline, CDR1 is MGHRA, CDR2 YSYEKL. For the CDR3, the DNA is TGCGCCAGCAGCCAAGATACCCGGGCTACGGGGCAGTACTTC. Translation: CASSQDTRATGQYF.